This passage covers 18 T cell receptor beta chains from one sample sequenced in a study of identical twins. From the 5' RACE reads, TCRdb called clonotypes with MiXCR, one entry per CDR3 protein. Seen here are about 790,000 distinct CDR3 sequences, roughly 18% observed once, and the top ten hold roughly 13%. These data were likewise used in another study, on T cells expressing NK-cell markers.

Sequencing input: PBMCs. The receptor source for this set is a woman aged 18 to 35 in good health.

CDR3 sequence (DNA): TGTGCCAGCAGTCCCGACAGGATTAAAAATCAGCCCCAGCATTTT. As protein: CASSPDRIKNQPQHF. The chain is built from TRBV6-2 or TRBV6-3 and TRBJ1-5; a possible D gene is TRBD1 (6 bases). The V and J ends lost 5 bases and 4 bases respectively, with 15 bases between them. CDR3 size: 15 residues. The germline V gene has CDR1 MNHEY and CDR2 SVGEGT.

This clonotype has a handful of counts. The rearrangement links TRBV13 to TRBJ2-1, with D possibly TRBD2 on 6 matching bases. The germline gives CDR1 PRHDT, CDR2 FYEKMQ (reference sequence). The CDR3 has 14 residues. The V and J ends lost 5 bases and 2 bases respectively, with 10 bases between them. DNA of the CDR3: TGTGCCAGCAGCCAGCTAGCGACCTACAATGAGCAGTTCTTC. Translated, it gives CASSQLATYNEQFF.

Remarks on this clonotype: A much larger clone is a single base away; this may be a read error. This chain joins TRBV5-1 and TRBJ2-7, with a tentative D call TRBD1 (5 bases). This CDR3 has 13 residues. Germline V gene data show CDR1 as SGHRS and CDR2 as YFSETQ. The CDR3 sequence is CARSLSDRFEQYF. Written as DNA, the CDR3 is TGCGCCAGAAGCTTGAGCGACAGATTTGAGCAGTACTTC.

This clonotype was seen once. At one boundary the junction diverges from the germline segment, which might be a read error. The CDR3 here is CASSQKSGLADKEQFF. The CDR3, as DNA: TGCGCCAGCAGCCAGAAATCGGGACTAGCGGACAAGGAGCAGTTCTTC. This sequence joins TRBV4-3 and TRBJ2-1; 11 positions agree with TRBD2. Germline V gene data show CDR1 as LGHNA and CDR2 as YSLEER. The CDR3 is 16 residues long.

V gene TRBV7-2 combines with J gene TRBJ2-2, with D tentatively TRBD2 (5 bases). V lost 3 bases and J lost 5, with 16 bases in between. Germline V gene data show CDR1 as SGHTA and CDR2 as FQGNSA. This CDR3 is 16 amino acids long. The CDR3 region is CASSFLGRAGTGELFF. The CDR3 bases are TGTGCCAGCAGCTTTCTCGGACGGGCGGGTACCGGGGAGCTGTTTTTT.

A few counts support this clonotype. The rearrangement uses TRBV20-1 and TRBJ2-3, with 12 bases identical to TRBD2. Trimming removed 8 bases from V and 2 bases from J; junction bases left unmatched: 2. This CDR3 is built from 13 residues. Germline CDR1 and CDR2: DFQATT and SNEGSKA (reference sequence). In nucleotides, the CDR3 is TGCAGTCGACTAGCGGGGGACACAGATACGCAGTATTTT. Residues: CSRLAGDTDTQYF.

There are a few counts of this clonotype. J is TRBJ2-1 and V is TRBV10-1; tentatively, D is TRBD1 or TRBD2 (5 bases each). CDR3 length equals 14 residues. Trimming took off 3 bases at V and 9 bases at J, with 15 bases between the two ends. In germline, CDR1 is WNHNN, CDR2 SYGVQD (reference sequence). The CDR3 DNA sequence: TGCGCCAGCAGTGAAGCGGCAGGGAAGCTTGAGCAGTTCTTC. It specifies CASSEAAGKLEQFF.

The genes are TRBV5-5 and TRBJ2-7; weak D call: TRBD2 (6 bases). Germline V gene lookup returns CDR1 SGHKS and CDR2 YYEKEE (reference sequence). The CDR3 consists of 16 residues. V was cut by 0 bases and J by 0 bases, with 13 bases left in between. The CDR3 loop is CASSLEELADSYEQYF. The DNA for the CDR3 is TGTGCCAGCAGCTTGGAGGAACTAGCCGACTCCTACGAGCAGTACTTC.

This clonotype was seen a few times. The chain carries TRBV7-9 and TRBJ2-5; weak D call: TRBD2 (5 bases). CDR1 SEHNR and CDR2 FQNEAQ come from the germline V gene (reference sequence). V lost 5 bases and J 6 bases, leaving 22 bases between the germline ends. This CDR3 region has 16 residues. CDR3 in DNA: TGTGCCAGCAGCCCGGACGGACCTCGAGAGGGAAAGACCCAGTACTTC. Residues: CASSPDGPREGKTQYF.

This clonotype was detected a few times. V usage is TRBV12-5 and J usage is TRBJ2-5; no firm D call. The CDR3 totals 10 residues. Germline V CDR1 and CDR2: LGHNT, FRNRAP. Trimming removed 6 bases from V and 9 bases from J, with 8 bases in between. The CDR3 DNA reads TGTGCTAGTGGGACATCGCCCCAGTACTTC. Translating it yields CASGTSPQYF.

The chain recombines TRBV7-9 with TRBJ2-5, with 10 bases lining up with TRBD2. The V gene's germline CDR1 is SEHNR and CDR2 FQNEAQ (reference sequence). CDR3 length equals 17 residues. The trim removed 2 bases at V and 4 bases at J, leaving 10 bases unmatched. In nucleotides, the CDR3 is TGTGCCAGCAGCTTATCGGTCACTAGCGGGGTGAGAGAGACCCAGTACTTC. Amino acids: CASSLSVTSGVRETQYF.

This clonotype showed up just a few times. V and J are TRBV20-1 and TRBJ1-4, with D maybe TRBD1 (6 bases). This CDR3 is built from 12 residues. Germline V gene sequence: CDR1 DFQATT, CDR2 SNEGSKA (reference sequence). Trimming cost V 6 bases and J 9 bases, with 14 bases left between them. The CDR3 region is CSAGVRGKKLFF. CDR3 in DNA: TGCAGTGCGGGCGTCAGGGGTAAAAAACTGTTTTTT.

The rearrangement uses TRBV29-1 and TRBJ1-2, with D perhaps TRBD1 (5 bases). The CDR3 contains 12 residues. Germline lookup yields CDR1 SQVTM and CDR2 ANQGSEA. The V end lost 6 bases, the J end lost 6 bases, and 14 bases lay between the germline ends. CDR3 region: CSVHVGTDGYTF. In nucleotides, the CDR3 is TGCAGCGTCCACGTGGGGACGGATGGCTACACCTTC. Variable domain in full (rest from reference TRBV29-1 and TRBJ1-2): SAVISQKPSRDICQRGTSLTIQCQVDSQVTMMFWYRQQPGQSLTLIATANQGSEATYESGFVIDKFPISRPNLTFSTLTVSNMSPEDSSIYLCSVHVGTDGYTFGSGTRLTVV.

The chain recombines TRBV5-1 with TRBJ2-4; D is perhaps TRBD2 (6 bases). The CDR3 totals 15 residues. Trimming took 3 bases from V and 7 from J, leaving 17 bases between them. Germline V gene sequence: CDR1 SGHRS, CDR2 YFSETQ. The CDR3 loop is CASSSGTSFGNIQYF. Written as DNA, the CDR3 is TGCGCCAGCAGCTCAGGAACTAGCTTTGGCAACATTCAGTACTTC.

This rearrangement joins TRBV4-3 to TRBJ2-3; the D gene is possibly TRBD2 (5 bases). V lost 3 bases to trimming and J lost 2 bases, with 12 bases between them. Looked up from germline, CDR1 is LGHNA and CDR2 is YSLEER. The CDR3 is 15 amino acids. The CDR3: CASSHLWEPTDTQYF. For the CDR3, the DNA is TGCGCCAGCAGCCATCTATGGGAGCCCACAGATACGCAGTATTTT.

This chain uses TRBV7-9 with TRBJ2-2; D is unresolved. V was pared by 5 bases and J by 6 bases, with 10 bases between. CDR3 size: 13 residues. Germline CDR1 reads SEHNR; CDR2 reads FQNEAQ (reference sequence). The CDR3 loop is CASSMGWAGELFF. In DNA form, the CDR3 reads TGTGCCAGCAGCATGGGATGGGCCGGGGAGCTGTTTTTT.

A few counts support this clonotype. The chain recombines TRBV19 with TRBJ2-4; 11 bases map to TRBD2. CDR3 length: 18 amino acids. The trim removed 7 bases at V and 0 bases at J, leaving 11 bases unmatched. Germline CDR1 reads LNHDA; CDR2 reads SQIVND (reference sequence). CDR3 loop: CASMKPTSGALAKNIQYF. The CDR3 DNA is TGTGCCAGTATGAAACCGACTAGCGGGGCTTTAGCCAAAAACATTCAGTACTTC. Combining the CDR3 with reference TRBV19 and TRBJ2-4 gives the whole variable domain DGGITQSPKYLFRKEGQNVTLSCEQNLNHDAMYWYRQDPGQGLRLIYYSQIVNDFQKGDIAEGYSVSREKKESFPLTVTSAQKNPTAFYLCASMKPTSGALAKNIQYFGAGTRLSVL.

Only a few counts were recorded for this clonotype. The CDR3 sequence: CSVKSGTVEKLFF. CDR3 coding DNA: TGCAGTGTTAAGTCCGGGACGGTTGAAAAACTGTTTTTT. The chain carries TRBV20-1 and TRBJ1-4, with D possibly TRBD1 on 5 matching bases. The CDR3 runs to 13 residues. Trimming removed 7 bases at V and 7 bases at J, with 16 bases between. From germline, CDR1 is DFQATT and CDR2 SNEGSKA (reference sequence).